These T cell receptor beta chains were read from a single sample in a study of blood T cell repertoires in COVID-19. Measured with immunoSEQ multiplex PCR; TCRdb has only the in-frame clones, and not every one. Of 350,000 to 450,000 clones listed, about 91% were seen once; the top ten hold roughly 1.4%. Sample: peripheral blood. The receptors shown here come from a woman in her thirties or forties with COVID-19, enrolled during active disease. The CDR3 runs from the conserved cysteine through the conserved F or W. The D gene is left open where the match is weak. Some rows mark clone size as missing; the rest say once, few, many or name a class of expanded clone.

CDR3 DNA,CDR3 protein,clone size,J gene,V gene,D gene
TGTGCCAGCATACAGGGGAACGGGGAGCTGTTTTTT,CASIQGNGELFF,NA,TRBJ2-2,TRBV6-6,TRBD1
TGCGCCAGCAGCCAAGTAGACAGGAGAGGCGAGCAGTACTTC,CASSQVDRRGEQYF,NA,TRBJ2-7,TRBV4-3,NA
TGTGCCAGCAGCCAGGGGCCTTTGCAAGAGACCCAGTACTTC,CASSQGPLQETQYF,NA,TRBJ2-5,TRBV3-1/TRBV3-2,NA
TGTGCCAGCAGCCCCCTGGGGAAGGGACAGAGCAATCAGCCCCAGCATTTT,CASSPLGKGQSNQPQHF,NA,TRBJ1-5,TRBV7-9,TRBD1
TGTGCCAGCAGCTCTAGGGAGAAGGGCTACACCTTC,CASSSREKGYTF,NA,TRBJ1-2,TRBV28,NA
TGTGCCTGGAGCCCAGGGCTGAACACTGAAGCTTTCTTT,CAWSPGLNTEAFF,NA,TRBJ1-1,TRBV30,NA
TGTGCCAGCAGCGTAAGAGGAGCCACCTACAATGAGCAGTTCTTC,CASSVRGATYNEQFF,once,TRBJ2-1,TRBV9,NA
TGCGCCAGCAGCTTGGTCGGCGGGAGGGGGGCCTACGAGCAGTACTTC,CASSLVGGRGAYEQYF,NA,TRBJ2-7,TRBV5-1,TRBD2
TGCGCCAGCAGCTTGGGTGGCCCTGGCAATCAGCCCCAGCATTTT,CASSLGGPGNQPQHF,NA,TRBJ1-5,TRBV5-1,NA
TGTGCCAGCAGTGTAGGAGTGAACTATGGCTACACCTTC,CASSVGVNYGYTF,NA,TRBJ1-2,TRBV2,NA
TGTGCCAGCAGCTTAGCCGGGGGGGAGAGGACTGAAGCTTTCTTT,CASSLAGGERTEAFF,once,TRBJ1-1,TRBV7-9,NA
TGCAGCGCGAACGATCGGACTAGCGGGAGCTACAACGAGCAGTACTTC,CSANDRTSGSYNEQYF,NA,TRBJ2-7,TRBV29-1,TRBD2
TGTGCCAGCAGCACCCCCCGAACGGGGTCACCCCTCCACTTT,CASSTPRTGSPLHF,NA,TRBJ1-6,TRBV11-2,NA
TGTGCCAGCAGTTACCGTGGGAGGTACTACGAGCAGTACTTC,CASSYRGRYYEQYF,NA,TRBJ2-7,TRBV6-5,NA
TGTGCCAGCAGCTCCCAAGCCCTTGCGAACACCGGGGAGCTGTTTTTT,CASSSQALANTGELFF,once,TRBJ2-2,TRBV7-3,NA
TGTGCCAGCAGCCCCGCCGGAGGGCCTGACTACGAGCAGTACTTC,CASSPAGGPDYEQYF,NA,TRBJ2-7,TRBV28,NA
TGTGCCAGCAGCCCAGCACAGGGCTCTGGAAACACCATATATTTT,CASSPAQGSGNTIYF,once,TRBJ1-3,TRBV3-1/TRBV3-2,NA
TGCGCCAGCAGTCCGGACAGCGGAGAGCAGTTCTTC,CASSPDSGEQFF,NA,TRBJ2-1,TRBV10-2,NA
TGTGCCAGTAGTATAGTCGGGAGAGGCGAGCAGTACTTC,CASSIVGRGEQYF,NA,TRBJ2-7,TRBV19,NA
TGTGCCAGCAGCTTGGCCGGCAGACTGACCGGGGAGCTGTTTTTT,CASSLAGRLTGELFF,NA,TRBJ2-2,TRBV5-4,NA
TGTGCCATCAGTGAGTCGGGACTAGCGGGGTGGATCAGCACAGATACGCAGTATTTT,CAISESGLAGWISTDTQYF,NA,TRBJ2-3,TRBV10-3,TRBD2
TGTGCCAGCAGTTTTGCCAGGAACACTGAAGCTTTCTTT,CASSFARNTEAFF,once,TRBJ1-1,TRBV27,NA
TGCGCCAGCAGCTTAAGACTAGCGGGTTACAATGAGCAGTTCTTC,CASSLRLAGYNEQFF,NA,TRBJ2-1,TRBV5-1,TRBD2
TGTGCCAGCTCACCCCCGTCACAAAACGAAAAACTGTTTTTT,CASSPPSQNEKLFF,NA,TRBJ1-4,TRBV18,NA